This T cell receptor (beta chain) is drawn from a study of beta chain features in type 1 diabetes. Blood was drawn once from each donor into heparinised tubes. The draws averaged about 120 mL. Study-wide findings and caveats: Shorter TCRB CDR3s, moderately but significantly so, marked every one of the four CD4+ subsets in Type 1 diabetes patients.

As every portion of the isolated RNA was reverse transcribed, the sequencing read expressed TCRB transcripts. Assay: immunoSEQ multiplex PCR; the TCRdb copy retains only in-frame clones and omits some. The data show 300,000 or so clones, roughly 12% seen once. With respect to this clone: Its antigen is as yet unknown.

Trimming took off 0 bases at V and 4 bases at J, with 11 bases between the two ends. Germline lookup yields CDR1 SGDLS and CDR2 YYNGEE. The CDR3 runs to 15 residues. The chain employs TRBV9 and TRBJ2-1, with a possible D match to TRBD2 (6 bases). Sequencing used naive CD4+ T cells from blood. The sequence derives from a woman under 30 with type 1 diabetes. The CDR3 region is CASSVESGPYNEQFF. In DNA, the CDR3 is TGTGCCAGCAGCGTAGAGAGCGGGCCATACAATGAGCAGTTCTTC. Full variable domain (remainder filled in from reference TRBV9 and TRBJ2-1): DSGVTQTPKHLITATGQRVTLRCSPRSGDLSVYWYQQSLDQGLQFLIQYYNGEERAKGNILERFSAQQFPDLHSELNLSSLELGDSALYFCASSVESGPYNEQFFGPGTRLTVL.